This entry features one TCR beta chain sequence. This record belongs to a study of blood T cell repertoires in COVID-19. V was clipped by 0 bases and J by 6 bases; unmatched bases: 10. In germline, CDR1 is SGHRS, CDR2 YFSETQ. CDR3 length: 18 residues. Assay: immunoSEQ multiplex PCR; the TCRdb copy retains only in-frame clones and omits some. The sample includes 120,000 or so clones, roughly four fifths of them seen just once. This receptor was obtained from an older woman with acute or convalescent COVID-19. Sequencing was performed on peripheral blood. The V gene is TRBV5-1, the J gene TRBJ2-2; 11 positions match TRBD2. CDR3 loop: CASSLAGTSGHTAGELFF. CDR3 coding DNA: TGCGCCAGCAGCTTGGCCGGGACTAGCGGCCATACTGCCGGGGAGCTGTTTTTT.